This TCR beta chain was obtained from a study of control samples from healthy donors and cancer patients. Clones were sequenced by immunoSEQ multiplex PCR, and TCRdb holds only the in-frame ones, with some missing. The table records some 140,000 clones, roughly 92% of them present only once. J was trimmed by 7 bases and V by 0 bases; bases with no gene match: 7. This CDR3 region has 16 residues. This chain joins TRBV6-7 and TRBJ1-5, with 9 bases matching TRBD1. Being an ORF, TRBV6-7 has a function that is uncertain. Sequenced: blood. This clonotype was obtained from a man aged 25-45 years in good health. CDR3 bases: TGTGCCAGCAGTTACTCACGGGACAGGGAGAGGCAGCCCCAGCATTTT. Its translation: CASSYSRDRERQPQHF.